This TCR beta chain was retrieved from a study of monozygotic twins with inflammatory bowel disease. Study-wide results and caveats: Possibly reflecting limited power, no difference in repertoire similarity was found between concordant and discordant twins. Findings did not support one strong IBD-associated signal or clonotype.

TCRdb reprocessed the 5' RACE reads and reports one entry per CDR3 protein, with no DNA. The sample table includes over 110,000 distinct CDR3 sequences. Donors each contributed one blood sample measuring about 2.5 ml. CDR3 length: 14 residues. Germline values: CDR1 DFQATT, CDR2 SNEGSKA (reference sequence). In the case of this clonotype: Its specificity is not known.

This sequence joins TRBV20-1 and TRBJ1-1. Sequenced sample: blood. The receptor's source is a human donor with ulcerative colitis or Crohn's disease, or a healthy co-twin of an affected twin (not recorded which). The CDR3 region is CSAGGETGNTEAFF.